Listed below are T cell receptor beta chains from one sample, sequenced in a study of blood T cell repertoires in COVID-19. The assay was immunoSEQ multiplex PCR, and TCRdb's table has in-frame clones only and misses some. The table lists around 160,000 clones, just under 90% of them singletons. Material for sequencing was peripheral blood. These TCRs come from a woman between 65 and 79 years old with COVID-19, enrolled during active disease. Both conserved end residues are part of each CDR3. The D gene is left open where the match is weak. Not every row has a clone size; where given, it reads once, few, many or a size class.

clone_size j_call v_call d_call cdr3_nt cdr3_aa
. TRBJ2-1 TRBV10-3 TRBD2 TGTGCCATCAGATCCGCTAGCGGGGGCATGGATGAGCAGTTCTTC CAIRSASGGMDEQFF
. TRBJ1-6 TRBV30 . TGTGCCTGGAGTGTACCCCTGAGCTCCTATAATTCACCCCTCCACTTT CAWSVPLSSYNSPLHF
. TRBJ2-1 TRBV19 . TGTGCCAGTAGTATAGGATACAACAATGAGCAGTTCTTC CASSIGYNNEQFF
. TRBJ1-6 TRBV5-4 . TGTGCCAGCAGATTTGGCGGGGGTCACAATTCACCCCTCCACTTT CASRFGGGHNSPLHF
. TRBJ2-2 TRBV9 TRBD1 TGTGCCAGCAGACAGGGGTTAATCGGGGAGCTGTTTTTT CASRQGLIGELFF
. TRBJ2-3 TRBV10-3 . TGTGCCATCAGTGAAAGGATAGCGGATACGCAGTATTTT CAISERIADTQYF
. TRBJ2-5 TRBV2 TRBD1 TGTGCCAGCAGTGTACAGGGGGCGAACCAAGAGACCCAGTACTTC CASSVQGANQETQYF
. TRBJ2-7 TRBV30 TRBD1 TGTGCCGGCACAGGGGCGTCCTACGAGCAGTACTTC CAGTGASYEQYF
. TRBJ1-6 TRBV7-9 TRBD1 TGTGCCAGCACGGTTGGGGACAGTTATTCACCCCTCCACTTT CASTVGDSYSPLHF
. TRBJ2-7 TRBV19 TRBD1 TGTGCCAGTAGTATTGGGACAGGGGCCTCCTACGAGCAGTACTTC CASSIGTGASYEQYF
once TRBJ1-5 TRBV2 . TGTGCCAGCAGTGGGGGCACAAAGCCCCAGCATTTT CASSGGTKPQHF
. TRBJ1-2 TRBV5-3 . TGTGCCAGAAGCGGAGGACAGTCGAAGGGCTACACCTTC CARSGGQSKGYTF
. TRBJ1-5 TRBV2 . TGTGCCAGCAGTTCAGGGTCCCGCAATCAGCCCCAGCATTTT CASSSGSRNQPQHF
. TRBJ2-1 TRBV5-4 TRBD2 TGTGCCAGCAGCTTGGGAGCGGGGGGTTACAATGAGCAGTTCTTC CASSLGAGGYNEQFF
. TRBJ1-1 TRBV7-9 . TGTGCCAGCAGCTTAGGGGCAGTGAACACTGAAGCTTTCTTT CASSLGAVNTEAFF
few TRBJ1-6 TRBV3-1/TRBV3-2 TRBD1 TGTGCCAGCAGCTTGGACAGGGTGGGATATTCACCCCTCCACTTT CASSLDRVGYSPLHF
. TRBJ2-1 TRBV6-5 . TGTGCCAGCACAGTCCAAGCCTACAATGAGCAGTTCTTC CASTVQAYNEQFF
once TRBJ2-5 TRBV6-5 TRBD2 TGTGCCAGCAGTTACGGGGCGGGGGAAGAGACCCAGTACTTC CASSYGAGEETQYF
. TRBJ1-2 TRBV7-2 . TGTGCCAGCAGCTTAACAGGGCCAACTGGCTACACCTTC CASSLTGPTGYTF
. TRBJ1-1 TRBV10-3 . TGTGCCATCGGGGCGGGAGTGAACACTGAAGCTTTCTTT CAIGAGVNTEAFF
. TRBJ1-1 TRBV27 . TGTGCCAGCAGTCCTACACAGAGGAACACTGAAGCTTTCTTT CASSPTQRNTEAFF
once TRBJ2-1 TRBV5-8 TRBD2 TGTGCCAGCAGCCCAGGAGATGCGGGGGGGAACAATGAGCAGTTCTTC CASSPGDAGGNNEQFF
. TRBJ2-2 TRBV19 TRBD2 TGTGCCAGTAGTAAACTAGCGGGGGGGAACACCGGGGAGCTGTTTTTT CASSKLAGGNTGELFF
. TRBJ2-3 TRBV28 TRBD1 TGTGCCAGCAGCCTAGGACAGGTTTACGCAGATACGCAGTATTTT CASSLGQVYADTQYF
. TRBJ1-6 TRBV4-2 . TGTGCCAGCAGCCAAATCCAGGAAACCTCACCCCTCCACTTT CASSQIQETSPLHF
. TRBJ2-7 TRBV7-9 . TGTGCCAGCAGCTTAGAATTTAACGAGCAGTACTTC CASSLEFNEQYF
. TRBJ2-1 TRBV5-5 . TGTGCCAGCAGCTTGATTTGGCGGGACAATGAGCAGTTCTTC CASSLIWRDNEQFF
. TRBJ2-3 TRBV28 TRBD2 TGTGCCAGCGCAACTAGCGGGGGGTCCACAGATACGCAGTATTTT CASATSGGSTDTQYF
. TRBJ1-1 TRBV12-5 TRBD1 TGTGCTAGTGGTTTTACAGGGGGCGAATTCACTGAAGCTTTCTTT CASGFTGGEFTEAFF
. TRBJ1-3 TRBV5-5 . TGTGCCAGCAGCTTGACAGGGAACTCTGGAAACACCATATATTTT CASSLTGNSGNTIYF
. TRBJ2-1 TRBV24-1 . TGTGCCACCAGCCTCTACAATGAGCAGTTCTTC CATSLYNEQFF
. TRBJ2-7 TRBV15 . TGTGCCACCAGCAGAGGATTTGACAGGAACGAGCAGTACTTC CATSRGFDRNEQYF
. TRBJ1-2 TRBV6-1 TRBD1 TGTGCCAGCAGTGAAGGGCTGCCGGGGACAGGGTATCGCTACACCTTC CASSEGLPGTGYRYTF
few TRBJ2-7 TRBV6-5 TRBD2 TGTGCCAGCAGTTCCCCGGGACTAGTACTTTACGAGCAGTACTTC CASSSPGLVLYEQYF
few TRBJ1-5 TRBV23-1 . TGCGCCAGCAGTCAATCACGAGAGCGGGGGCTGCAGCCCCAGCATTTT CASSQSRERGLQPQHF
. TRBJ1-5 TRBV28 . TGTGCCACCAGGGCCTTCAACGGCAATCAGCCCCAGCATTTT CATRAFNGNQPQHF
few TRBJ2-7 TRBV5-1 . TGCGCCAGCAGCTTGGGGGCAAAGGACGAGCAGTACTTC CASSLGAKDEQYF
. TRBJ2-3 TRBV1 . TGCACCAGCAGCCACAGCGGGGGGAGCACAGATACGCAGTATTTT CTSSHSGGSTDTQYF
. TRBJ1-2 TRBV24-1 . TGTGCCACCAGTACAGGCAACTATGGCTACACCTTC CATSTGNYGYTF
. TRBJ2-1 TRBV5-6 TRBD2 TGTGCCAGCAGCTTGGCGGTAGCGGGGGGTCCCGCCTACAATGAGCAGTTCTTC CASSLAVAGGPAYNEQFF
few TRBJ1-2 TRBV5-1 . TGCGCCAGCAGCTTGAGGCCAGTCGGGGGCTACACCTTC CASSLRPVGGYTF
. TRBJ1-1 TRBV7-9 TRBD1 TGTGCCAGCAGTCTCCAGGGGGGCACTGAAGCTTTCTTT CASSLQGGTEAFF